This T cell receptor beta chain emerged from a study of OX40 agonist ivuxolimab in advanced cancers. Assay used: immunoSEQ multiplex PCR; TCRdb lists only in-frame clones, some missing. The sample has some 74,000 clones, 85% to 90% seen once. This receptor was identified in an adult with an advanced solid tumor such as melanoma, head and neck, liver or kidney cancer. The sequencing used CD4+ or CD8+ T cells sorted from blood, collected in a trial of the OX40 agonist ivuxolimab.

The CDR3 region has the DNA TGTGCCAGCAGTTACTCTGGTGCCCCCATCACAGATACGCAGTATTTT. Its translation is CASSYSGAPITDTQYF. The V gene is TRBV6-6, the J gene TRBJ2-3; D remains unclear. CDR1 is MNHNY, CDR2 SVGAGI, per germline (reference sequence). The germline V and J ends were trimmed by 0 bases and 2 bases, with 12 bases remaining between them. The CDR3 is 16 residues long.